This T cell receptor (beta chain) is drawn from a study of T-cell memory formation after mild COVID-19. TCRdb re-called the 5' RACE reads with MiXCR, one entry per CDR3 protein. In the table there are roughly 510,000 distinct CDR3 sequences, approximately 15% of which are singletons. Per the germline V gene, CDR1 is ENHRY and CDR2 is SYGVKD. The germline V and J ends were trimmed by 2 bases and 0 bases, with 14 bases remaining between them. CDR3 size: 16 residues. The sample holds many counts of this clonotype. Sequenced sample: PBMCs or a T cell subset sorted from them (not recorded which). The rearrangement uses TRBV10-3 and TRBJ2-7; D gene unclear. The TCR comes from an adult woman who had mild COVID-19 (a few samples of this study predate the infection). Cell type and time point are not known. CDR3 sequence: CAISEPTLKSSYEQYF. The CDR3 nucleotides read TGTGCCATCAGTGAGCCGACACTTAAGAGCTCCTACGAGCAGTACTTC.